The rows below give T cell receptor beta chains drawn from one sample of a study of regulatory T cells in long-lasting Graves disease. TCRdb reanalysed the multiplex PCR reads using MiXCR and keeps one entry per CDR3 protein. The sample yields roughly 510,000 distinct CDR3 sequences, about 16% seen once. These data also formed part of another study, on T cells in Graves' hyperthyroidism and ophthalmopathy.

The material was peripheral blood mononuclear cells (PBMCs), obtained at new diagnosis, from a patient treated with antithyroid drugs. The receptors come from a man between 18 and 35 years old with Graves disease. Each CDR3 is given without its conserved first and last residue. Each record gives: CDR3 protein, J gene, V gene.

ASSGDRYEQY,TRBJ2-7,TRBV2
ASSRTQGATEAF,TRBJ1-1,TRBV5-1
ASSFFGSDYEQY,TRBJ2-7,TRBV28
ASSTLLGVSGANVLT,TRBJ2-6,TRBV28
ASSPRNRTDTQY,TRBJ2-3,TRBV6-1
ATPGLAPYLYTGELS,TRBJ2-2,TRBV24-1
ASSLAASGYNEQF,TRBJ2-1,TRBV12-3/TRBV12-4
ASRDSDQPQH,TRBJ1-5,TRBV10-2
ASSPSGRALVHNEQF,TRBJ2-1,TRBV9
ASSRVSYEQY,TRBJ2-7,TRBV3-1
SATTLGGKEYNEQF,TRBJ2-1,TRBV20-1
ASSSGGGYGYT,TRBJ1-2,TRBV7-3
ASSYEPRGTGELF,TRBJ2-2,TRBV6-5
ASSPAETGNTEAF,TRBJ1-1,TRBV7-9
ASSFRPGNGYT,TRBJ1-2,TRBV6-5
ASSIPGLAPSTDTQY,TRBJ2-3,TRBV18
ASSMQQKVGKLF,TRBJ1-4,TRBV19
ASSPRTAGEYQETQY,TRBJ2-5,TRBV7-6
ASSPQDSEQY,TRBJ2-7,TRBV4-1
ASSLGNVGYEQY,TRBJ2-7,TRBV28